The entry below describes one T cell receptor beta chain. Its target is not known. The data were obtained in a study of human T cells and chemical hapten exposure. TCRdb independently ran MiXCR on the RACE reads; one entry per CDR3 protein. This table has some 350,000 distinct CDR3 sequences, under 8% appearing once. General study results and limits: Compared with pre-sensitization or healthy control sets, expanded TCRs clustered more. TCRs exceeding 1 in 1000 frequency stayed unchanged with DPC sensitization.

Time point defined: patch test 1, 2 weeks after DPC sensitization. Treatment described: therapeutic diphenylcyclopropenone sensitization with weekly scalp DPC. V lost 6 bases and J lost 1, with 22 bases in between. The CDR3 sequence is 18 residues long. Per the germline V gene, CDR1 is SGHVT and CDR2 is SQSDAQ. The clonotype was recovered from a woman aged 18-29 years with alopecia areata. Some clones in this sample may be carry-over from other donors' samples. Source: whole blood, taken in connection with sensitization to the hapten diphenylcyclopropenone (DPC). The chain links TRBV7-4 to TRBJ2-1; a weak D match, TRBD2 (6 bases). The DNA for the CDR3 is TGTGCCAGCAGATCCCTAGCGCGATGTCTGGGATCCTACAATGAGCAGTTCTTC. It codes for CASRSLARCLGSYNEQFF.